This TCR beta chain was profiled in a study of blood T cell repertoires in COVID-19. Turning to the study itself: There were acute and convalescent COVID-19 samples, and they came from the United States, Italy and Spain. From T cells, B-cell-depleted T cells, or PBMCs came the material, which was cDNA or gDNA.

Points on this clone: The same CDR3 can be traced to other DNA sequences in this sample.

Original methodology: The assay estimated nucleated cells by amplifying reference gene primers. Profiled with immunoSEQ multiplex PCR; TCRdb holds only in-frame clones, not every one. From that table come the V and J calls and clone size; the DNA was used to work out D and trimming. This table holds about 120,000 clones, 80% to 90% found once. This CDR3 region has 16 residues. V was pared by 0 bases and J by 1 base, with 4 bases of the junction left unmatched. The germline gives CDR1 LGHNA, CDR2 YNFKEQ. The TCR sequence derives from a human donor with acute or convalescent COVID-19. The donor label of this sample is uncertain. The chain recombines TRBV4-2 with TRBJ1-1, with 8 bases identical to TRBD1. Sequencing input: peripheral blood. The CDR3 is CASSQDRTGWNTEAFF. The CDR3 nucleotides read TGTGCCAGCAGCCAAGACAGGACAGGGTGGAACACTGAAGCTTTCTTT.